These T cell receptor beta chains were read from a single sample in a study of blood T cell repertoires in COVID-19. The data were produced by immunoSEQ multiplex PCR, yet TCRdb's version contains in-frame clones alone and is incomplete. The sample lists some 330,000 clones, around 92% seen once, with 1.5% to 2% in the top ten. The sample taken for sequencing was peripheral blood. All receptors derive from a woman aged 25 to 39 with COVID-19, enrolled during active disease. The CDR3 runs from the conserved cysteine through the conserved F or W.

J gene | V gene | CDR3 protein
TRBJ2-3 | TRBV7-2 | CASSASSGAGTDTQYF
TRBJ1-5 | TRBV6-2/TRBV6-3 | CASSYPGDGNQPQHF
TRBJ1-2 | TRBV6-5 | CASMGPVVQDGYTF
TRBJ2-1 | TRBV2 | CASREDRGSYNEQFF
TRBJ2-1 | TRBV11-2 | CASSPTGTGFYEQFF
TRBJ2-7 | TRBV4-3 | CASSQAGTGGVRYEQYF
TRBJ2-1 | TRBV6-5 | CASSFSGTGNNEQFF
TRBJ1-6 | TRBV11-2 | CASSFSGINSPLHF
TRBJ1-1 | TRBV30 | CAGTQTGFRTEAFF
TRBJ2-6 | TRBV4-3 | CASSGTGGSGANVLTF
TRBJ2-5 | TRBV7-2 | CASSLQAGGLLETQYF
TRBJ1-1 | TRBV19 | CASSMGGFTEAFF
TRBJ1-1 | TRBV9 | CASSPGGQVSTEAFF
TRBJ1-6 | TRBV6-5 | CASSYSGGHYNSPLHF
TRBJ1-6 | TRBV28 | CASSLLPRTGGLRSYNSPLHF
TRBJ2-3 | TRBV5-4 | CASSGRGEPDTQYF
TRBJ1-2 | TRBV7-9 | CAIPGGGAGRVAGYTF
TRBJ2-2 | TRBV18 | CASSPPRSGGITGELFF
TRBJ2-5 | TRBV5-4 | CASSLFLAGGWETQYF
TRBJ1-2 | TRBV20-1 | CSARSGEGYTF
TRBJ2-2 | TRBV29-1 | CSVGDRVNTGELFF
TRBJ1-6 | TRBV28 | CASSPLGGRARSYNSPLHF
TRBJ1-1 | TRBV18 | CASSPRSISSDTLNTEAFF
TRBJ2-5 | TRBV24-1 | CATSDLTSGGETQYF
TRBJ2-7 | TRBV12-3/TRBV12-4 | CASSLGRTYEQYF
TRBJ1-2 | TRBV6-5 | CASSSPGGRKGYTF
TRBJ2-1 | TRBV3-1/TRBV3-2 | CASKPGQLGYNEQFF
TRBJ2-1 | TRBV7-8 | CASDRGGRNEQFF
TRBJ1-2 | TRBV18 | CASSVTVLPNYGYTF
TRBJ1-1 | TRBV7-9 | CASSLTGYSPEAFF
TRBJ2-3 | TRBV18 | CASSPFSSGDTQYF
TRBJ2-7 | TRBV18 | CASSQDSNSYEQYF
TRBJ1-2 | TRBV10-1 | CASSEPRGTGELYGYTF
TRBJ2-2 | TRBV19 | CASSKWTDTGELFF
TRBJ1-6 | TRBV18 | CASSPSTGGGLSPLHF
TRBJ2-1 | TRBV6-5 | CASSSKLAGTYNEQFF
TRBJ1-5 | TRBV13 | CASSLGGVGQPQHF
TRBJ1-1 | TRBV28 | CASSSPGQGRNTEAFF
TRBJ2-7 | TRBV6-2/TRBV6-3 | CASSLTGESDEQYF
TRBJ1-6 | TRBV7-8 | CASSVGQGGSYNSPLHF
TRBJ1-2 | TRBV27 | CASSRRQGGGYTF
TRBJ1-2 | TRBV5-6 | CASSRHGGPFNYGYTF